The rows below give T cell receptor beta chains drawn from one sample of a study of post-analysis software for immune sequencing data. TCRdb used MiXCR to reprocess the PCR reads, holding one entry per CDR3 protein. Of 550,000 to 700,000 distinct CDR3 sequences in the sample, 44% were seen once. Sample: blood. The receptor source for this set is a girl aged 10 to 17 with multiple sclerosis. The CDR3 runs from the conserved cysteine through the conserved F or W. Each record gives: V gene, J gene, clone size, D gene, CDR3 DNA, CDR3 protein. D genes are given only for firm matches. A clone size is listed for some rows: how often the clone was seen (once, few, many), or a class if it is expanded.

>TRBV25-1|TRBJ1-1|-|-
TGTGCCAGCAGTGCTAATACACGAGGGAACACTGAAGCTTTCTTT
CASSANTRGNTEAFF
>TRBV2|TRBJ2-1|-|TRBD2
TGTGCCAGCAGTGGCAGCGGGGGGGCCTCGTTCTTC
CASSGSGGASFF
>TRBV6-4|TRBJ1-6|-|-
TGTGCCAGCAGTGACTCGGCGAGCGCGGGTTCACCCCTCCACTTT
CASSDSASAGSPLHF
>TRBV10-3|TRBJ2-6|-|TRBD2
TGTGCCATCAGTGATCTAGCGGGAGCCTCTGGGGCCAACGTCCTGACTTTC
CAISDLAGASGANVLTF
>TRBV20-1|TRBJ2-5|-|-
TGCAGTGCTAGAGATAACAGGGTGCTTGAGACCCAGTACTTC
CSARDNRVLETQYF
>TRBV20-1|TRBJ2-5|-|TRBD1
TGCAGTGCTAATCGGGACAGCCAAGAGACCCAGTACTTC
CSANRDSQETQYF
>TRBV5-6|TRBJ2-5|-|TRBD1
TGTGCCAGCGGGGGGACAGGGCTTAAAGAGACCCAGTACTTC
CASGGTGLKETQYF
>TRBV12-3/TRBV12-4|TRBJ1-2|few|TRBD1
TGTGCCAGCAGCCCGGACAGGGTGGCCTATGGCTACACCTTC
CASSPDRVAYGYTF
>TRBV27|TRBJ2-7|few|-
TGTGCCAGCAGTCCACAATACAGGGTTTCGTACGAGCAGTACTTC
CASSPQYRVSYEQYF
>TRBV7-9|TRBJ2-7|-|-
TGTGCCAGCAGCTTGTCGGACAACTCCTACGAGCAGTACTTC
CASSLSDNSYEQYF